Listed below are T cell receptor beta chains from one sample, sequenced in a study of blood T cells in healthy people across ages. MiXCR, run by TCRdb on the 5' RACE reads, gives a single entry per CDR3 protein. The data contain 800,000 or so distinct CDR3 sequences, 20% to 30% of them singletons. These sequences were also reported in another study, on T cells of mothers and their children.

Sequenced material: blood. All receptors derive from a boy between 5 and 17 years old in good health. Each CDR3 is given without its conserved first and last residue. The order of the fields is D gene, V gene, J gene, clone size, CDR3 protein. The D gene is left open where the match is weak. The size of a clone is reported for some rows only, either as once, few or many, or as a class for expanded clones.

>.|TRBV29-1|TRBJ2-5|.
SVEEDQETQY
>.|TRBV15|TRBJ1-5|few
ATSGPSSNQPQH
>TRBD2|TRBV9|TRBJ2-5|.
ASSPGTSGSQETQY
>TRBD1|TRBV27|TRBJ2-7|.
ASSIQGAWGGEQY
>.|TRBV11-2|TRBJ2-5|.
ASSYDRETQY
>TRBD1|TRBV7-2|TRBJ2-5|many
ASSSNRGETQY
>TRBD2|TRBV5-5|TRBJ2-5|.
ASITPGLAGKETQY
>TRBD1|TRBV7-9|TRBJ2-3|once
ASSWGTGHSDTQY
>.|TRBV10-3|TRBJ2-5|many
AIRDTSFQETQY
>TRBD1|TRBV28|TRBJ2-3|many
ASSYGQASTDTQY
>TRBD1|TRBV29-1|TRBJ2-5|few
SVEGFGQGIRETQY
>.|TRBV12-3/TRBV12-4|TRBJ1-4|.
ASRSDGFEKLF
>TRBD1|TRBV18|TRBJ1-2|.
ASSPDREDGYT
>.|TRBV4-2|TRBJ1-1|.
ASSQERVRMNTEAF
>.|TRBV27|.|.
ASSQSTGAEQF
>.|TRBV7-6|TRBJ2-1|once
ASSLAAPHRANEQF
>.|TRBV6-2/TRBV6-3|TRBJ2-3|few
ASSDGHPTDTQY
>TRBD2|TRBV7-9|TRBJ2-1|.
ASSTWGGSYNEQF
>.|TRBV7-2|TRBJ2-6|.
ASSTMDGFVLT
>.|TRBV7-2|TRBJ2-3|.
ASSLWGQDTQY
>.|TRBV20-1|TRBJ2-5|.
SARKDVETQY
>.|TRBV5-4|TRBJ2-1|.
AILEPSYNEQF